This TCR beta chain emerged from a study of identical twins (dated by TCRdb to between 2015 and 2016). At the level of the whole study: To test whether fetal clonotypes persist, this study deep-sequenced TCR alpha and beta repertoires from monozygotic twins, from unrelated adults of various ages, and from cord blood. To rule out contamination, the twin experiments were replicated at different times with different library preparation protocols. Results the study describes overall, beyond this receptor: Because the same donors could not be followed over many years, the conclusions depended on cross-sectional statistical analysis. Fewer insertions were carried by abundant cord blood beta clonotypes, a similar but weaker trend appeared in young adult naive repertoires, and no such trend appeared in memory repertoires. Invariant T cells such as MAIT and iNKT could partly confound zero-insertion analyses, though diverse VJ usage argued against this for most clonotypes. Compared with coincidental sharing between unrelated individuals, an excess of low generation-probability sequences was observed among out-of-frame TCR alpha sequences shared between twins. Out-of-frame TCR alpha sharing in monozygotic twins was systematically underestimated by recombination models, whereas sharing between unrelated individuals was in agreement with the recombination models. In beta out-of-frame sequences, excess twin sharing was weaker, because having fewer shared sequences lowered the signal-to-noise ratio.

Every donor in the study was a healthy Caucasian. The twin cohort comprised three pairs of female monozygotic twins, all aged about 18 to 30 years. CD4+ and CD8+ T cell populations were isolated with positive isolation kits from Invitrogen. The library was obtained by 5' RACE. The sequencer listed for this sample is Illumina HiSeq 2000. A universal primer binding site was added through template switching, and the final cDNA carried a unique molecular identifier so that TCR cDNA molecules could be counted accurately. Specific primers in the conserved constant-segment region were used to synthesize first-strand cDNA for TCR alpha and beta chains. To control for contamination, every cDNA library was double barcoded, receiving both a SMART-Mk sample barcode and Illumina barcodes. TruSeq adapter sequences along with Illumina sample barcodes were introduced in two successive PCR steps. The TCR alpha and beta cDNA libraries were sequenced on the Illumina HiSeq platform using custom primers. Regarding the original processing steps: MiGEC was used to process raw reads and extract unique molecular identifiers, and MiXCR was used to find CDR3 positions. For each individual, recombination models were inferred using an EM algorithm with the repgenHMM and IGoR tools. The tcR package in R was used for shared clonotype analysis, with sharing normalized by the product of cloneset sizes. To study raw recombination without the effects of thymic and clonal selection, out-of-frame nonproductive sequences were analyzed. The raw public data were reprocessed by TCRdb itself: fastp quality trimming at Q25, MiXCR clonotype calling, in-frame beta chains only. Every entry covers one CDR3 protein and lists the most common genes and DNA from its rows. The V and J calls here are based on TCRdb, not the publication. The sample data list about 530,000 distinct CDR3 sequences, and roughly 15% of these were observed just once. In total, the top ten clones hold 0.35% to 0.45% of the sample.

Worth noting for this clonotype: Its binding antigen is unknown. Within one base of it there is no much larger clone, and no base qualities were kept.

Based on the germline V gene, the CDR1 and CDR2 sequences are SGHAT and FQNNGV. V loses 4 bases at its end and J loses 0 bases; junction bases beyond the gene matches: 2. From the cysteine up to the phenylalanine, the CDR3 has a length of 15 residues. CDR3 DNA is the only sequence kept; it has 45 bases, read in frame from the first base. Separately, the same data were catalogued under a study of yellow fever vaccine responses in identical twins. As the second paper documents: The authors reported that the T cell response to vaccination in identical twins appeared partly convergent and partly personalized. The study precisely tracked vaccine-responding T cell clones in identical twins.

The chain joins TRBV11-2 to TRBJ2-2; TRBD1 matches 7 bases in the middle. The sequenced sample consisted of CD4+ T cells sorted from blood. The sequence was obtained from a woman aged 18-29 years in good health. At the DNA level, the sequence is TGTGCCAGCAGCTGGGGACAGACGAACACCGGGGAGCTGTTTTTT. It encodes CASSWGQTNTGELFF.